Included here is one T cell receptor (beta chain) sequence, with context. Its antigen is unidentified. The CDR3 loop spans 15 amino acids. V was cut by 0 bases and J by 5 bases, with 12 bases left in between. Per the germline V gene, CDR1 is SGHNT and CDR2 is YYREEE (reference sequence). The data were obtained in a study of response to subunit inactivated influenza vaccine. General study results and limits: Authors suggested that a seasonal influenza vaccination recruits few new T cells each time.

Via MiXCR, TCRdb re-called the RT-PCR reads, giving one row per CDR3 protein. The sample contains 500,000 to 550,000 distinct CDR3 sequences, around 8% of which appear only once. The chain has TRBV5-4 and TRBJ2-1, with TRBD1 as a possible D gene (5 bases). The source of this sequence is a man aged 50-75 years who received an inactivated influenza vaccine. The specimen was PBMCs from blood, collected around 2 years after vaccination. The CDR3 region is CASSLENTGNNEQFF. For the CDR3, the DNA is TGTGCCAGCAGCTTGGAAAACACAGGAAACAATGAGCAGTTCTTC.